The entry below describes one T cell receptor (beta chain). The sample originates from a study of cytomegalovirus exposure and HLA in healthy donors. Between the trimmed V and J ends, which lost 2 bases and 3 bases, there was a span of 14 bases. Germline V gene sequence: CDR1 LNHDA, CDR2 SQIVND (reference sequence). This CDR3 is 16 amino acids long. The PCR employed 60 Vbeta primers together with 13 Jbeta primers. Here immunoSEQ multiplex PCR was the method, and the copy in TCRdb shows in-frame clones only, minus some. The sample includes about 100,000 clones, more than 75% of them seen just once. Sequencing was done on a sample of PBMCs. This chain joins TRBV19 and TRBJ1-5; maybe TRBD1 (6 bases). The receptor comes from a woman aged 50 to 60 in good health and CMV-seropositive. CDR3 DNA: TGTGCCAGTAGTATACCCTTTACAGGGAACAATCAGCCCCAGCATTTT. Translated, it gives CASSIPFTGNNQPQHF.